The entry that follows covers one TCR beta chain sequence. Its antigen is not yet known. One base away there is no much larger clone; base qualities are not given. The CDR3 numbers 16 residues from cysteine through phenylalanine. Only CDR3 DNA remains: 48 bases, in frame from the first base. Trimming leaves V shorter by 0 bases and J shorter by 5 bases, with the junction holding 7 bases beyond the gene matches. CDR1 and CDR2, per the germline V gene, are SGHVS and FNYEAQ. In light of the paper, this sample's time point label describes: baseline before first vaccination. The vaccinee samples were drawn from two UK trials, COV001 and COV002, one of which was a single-blind randomized controlled phase 2/3 trial testing AZD1222 (ChAdOx1 nCoV-19) in healthy adults. Trial participant PBMC samples were collected at day 0 and day 28 after the second dose for TCRbeta chain sequencing. The data derive from a study of T cell responses to AZD1222 COVID-19 vaccine (dated by TCRdb to the early 2020s). Regarding the complete study: AZD1222 recipients with second doses at about 4 weeks or about 12 weeks were pooled, because spike-specific TCR depth and breadth did not differ between schedules. A total of about 230 trial participants underwent TCR sequencing, of whom approximately 210 received two doses of AZD1222 and some 25 received two doses of the MenACWY control vaccine. Enrollment into the trials was organized by age into subgroups of 18-55, 56-69 and 70-plus years, and those subgroups contained roughly 150, 30 and 60 TCR-sequenced participants, respectively.

Overall study outcomes, separate from this receptor: Participants were mostly white British and included more females than males, and it was suggested by the authors that clonal diversity may have been underestimated. Spike-specific TCR breadth and depth rose significantly after two AZD1222 doses compared with day 0 and with MenACWY recipients. CD4 TCRs associated with the vaccine covered the entire spike protein, and the dominant responses were in regions 160-218 and 743-854. Conclusions about previously exposed vaccinees are limited, since just five to seven AZD1222 recipients were seropositive for SARS-CoV-2 at baseline. Reportedly, almost half of the unique spike-specific TCRs recognized epitopes lying outside the regions that are mutated in the B.1.351 and B.1.1.7 variants. Because no day 14 peak-response samples were available, the repertoires could be characterized only after the peak T cell response. In the small 56-69-year group, the increase in depth fell short of significance, most likely because of low power.

The CDR3 regions of human TCRbeta chains were analyzed by immunosequencing. Per the original workflow: TCRs in the repertoires were matched against a reference library of SARS-CoV-2-specific TCRs that had been generated with the MIRA antigen-specificity platform. Breadth meant the fraction of unique TCRs that were SARS-CoV-2-associated, whereas depth meant the fraction of total T cells that were SARS-CoV-2-associated. Using the MIRA data, each spike-specific TCR was mapped to the spike region that the TCR reacts to and placed in a CD4 or CD8 class. Log10-transformed breadth and depth values were compared by one-way ANOVA with Sidak's multiple comparisons tests. The immuneACCESS repertoire file appears here via TCRdb, limited to in-frame rearrangements. These files lack a portion of the clones; in checked studies, under half of the deficit traces to unresolved V genes, and the cause of the others is not known. V, J and clone size reflect that table, while D and trimming were determined from the DNA. For this sample the table gives tens of thousands of clones, of which about 90% were detected only once. The ten largest clones capture roughly 2% of the sample.

The chain is assembled from TRBV7-6 and TRBJ2-7, and 10 junctional nucleotides match TRBD2. The sequence derives from an adult in good health. The source material was peripheral blood, sampled on day 0 of AZD1222 vaccination. This receptor carries the CDR3 CASSLALPSGSHEQYF. The base sequence is TGTGCCAGCAGCTTAGCGTTGCCTAGCGGGAGCCACGAGCAGTACTTC.